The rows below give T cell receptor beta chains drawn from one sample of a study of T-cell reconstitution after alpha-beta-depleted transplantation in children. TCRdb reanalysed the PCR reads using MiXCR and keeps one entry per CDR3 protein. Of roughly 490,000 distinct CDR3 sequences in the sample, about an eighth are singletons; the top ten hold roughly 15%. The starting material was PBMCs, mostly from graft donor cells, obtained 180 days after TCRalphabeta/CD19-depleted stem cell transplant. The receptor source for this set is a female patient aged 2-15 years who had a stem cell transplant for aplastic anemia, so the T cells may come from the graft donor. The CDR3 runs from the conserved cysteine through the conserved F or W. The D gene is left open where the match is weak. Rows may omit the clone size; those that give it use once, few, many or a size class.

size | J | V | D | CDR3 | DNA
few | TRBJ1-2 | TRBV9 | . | CASSVALLPTEGYTF | TGTGCCAGCAGCGTAGCCCTCCTCCCGACAGAGGGCTACACCTTC
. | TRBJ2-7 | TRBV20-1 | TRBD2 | CSARDKRASGRYEQYF | TGCAGTGCTAGAGACAAACGGGCGAGCGGGAGATACGAGCAGTACTTC
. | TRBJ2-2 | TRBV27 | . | CASRTHNTGELFF | TGTGCCAGTAGGACTCATAACACCGGGGAGCTGTTTTTT
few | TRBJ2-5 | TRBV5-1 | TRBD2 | CASSGRETRETQYF | TGCGCCAGCAGTGGGCGGGAGACTCGAGAGACCCAGTACTTC
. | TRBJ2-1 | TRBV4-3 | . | CASSQERDPYNEQFF | TGCGCCAGCAGCCAAGAGCGGGACCCCTACAATGAGCAGTTCTTC
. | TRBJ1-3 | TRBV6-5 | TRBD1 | CASSYSLQGPSGNTIYF | TGTGCCAGCAGTTACTCTTTACAGGGGCCCTCTGGAAACACCATATATTTT
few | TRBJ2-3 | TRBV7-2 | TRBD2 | CASSLIRTSGSDTQYF | TGTGCCAGCAGCTTAATTAGGACTAGCGGGTCGGATACGCAGTATTTT
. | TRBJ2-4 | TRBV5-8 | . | CASSSHSGPPSIQYF | TGTGCCAGCAGCTCCCACTCGGGACCCCCCAGCATTCAGTACTTC
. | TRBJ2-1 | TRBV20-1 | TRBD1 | CSASPQGNEQFF | TGCAGTGCTAGCCCACAGGGGAATGAGCAGTTCTTC
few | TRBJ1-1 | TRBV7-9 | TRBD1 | CASSKRQGASTEAFF | TGTGCCAGCAGCAAAAGACAGGGGGCGAGTACTGAAGCTTTCTTT
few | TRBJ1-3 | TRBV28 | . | CASSSPGGGNTIYF | TGTGCCAGCAGTTCCCCGGGAGGTGGAAACACCATATATTTT
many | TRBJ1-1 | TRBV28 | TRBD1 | CASSFAPGQGTEAFF | TGTGCCAGCAGTTTCGCCCCGGGACAGGGAACTGAAGCTTTCTTT
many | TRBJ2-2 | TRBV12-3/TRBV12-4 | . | CASTPLGAGELFF | TGTGCCAGCACCCCGTTGGGGGCCGGGGAGCTGTTTTTT
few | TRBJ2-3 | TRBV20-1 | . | CSYRISTDTQYF | TGCAGTTATAGGATAAGCACAGATACGCAGTATTTT
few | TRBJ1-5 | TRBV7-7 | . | CASSSNRDNYQPQHF | TGTGCCAGCAGCTCGAACCGGGACAACTATCAGCCCCAGCATTTT
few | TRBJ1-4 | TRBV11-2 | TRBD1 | CASSSEGQGWPPNEKLFF | TGTGCCAGCAGCTCCGAGGGACAGGGGTGGCCCCCCAATGAAAAACTGTTTTTT
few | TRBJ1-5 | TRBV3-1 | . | CASSQDGKGSQPQHF | TGTGCCAGCAGCCAAGACGGGAAGGGTAGTCAGCCCCAGCATTTT
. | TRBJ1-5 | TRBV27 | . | CASSLTGVQNQPQHF | TGTGCCAGCAGTTTGACCGGGGTGCAGAATCAGCCCCAGCATTTT
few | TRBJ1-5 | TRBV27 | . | CASGTNKYNDQPQHF | TGTGCCAGCGGAACCAACAAGTATAACGATCAGCCCCAGCATTTT
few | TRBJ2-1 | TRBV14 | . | CASTPAIGAYNEQFF | TGTGCCAGCACCCCAGCCATTGGGGCCTACAATGAGCAGTTCTTC
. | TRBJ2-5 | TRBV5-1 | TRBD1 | CASRHRDRLQETQYF | TGCGCCAGCCGACACCGGGACAGATTACAAGAGACCCAGTACTTC
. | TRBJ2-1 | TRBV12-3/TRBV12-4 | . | CASAVSYNEQFF | TGTGCCAGTGCCGTCTCCTACAATGAGCAGTTCTTC
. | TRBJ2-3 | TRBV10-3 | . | CAISPGGEDTQYF | TGTGCCATCAGCCCGGGTGGGGAAGATACGCAGTATTTT
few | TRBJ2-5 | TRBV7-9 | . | CASSYWGNTKRAETQYF | TGTGCCAGCAGCTATTGGGGAAATACGAAGAGGGCAGAGACCCAGTACTTC
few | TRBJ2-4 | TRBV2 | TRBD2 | CASGRGGAAFFPKNIQYF | TGTGCCAGCGGGAGGGGCGGAGCGGCCTTTTTTCCGAAAAACATTCAGTACTTC
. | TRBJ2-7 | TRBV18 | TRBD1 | CASSTQTGGMDEQYF | TGTGCCAGCTCAACACAGACAGGGGGCATGGACGAGCAGTACTTC
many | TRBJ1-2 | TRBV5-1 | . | CASSPLGQNYGYTF | TGCGCCAGCAGCCCTCTCGGGCAGAACTATGGCTACACCTTC
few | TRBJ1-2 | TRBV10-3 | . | CAIGDRDNYGYTF | TGTGCCATCGGGGACCGGGACAACTATGGCTACACCTTC
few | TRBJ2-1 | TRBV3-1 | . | CASSHGTLRNEQFF | TGTGCCAGCAGCCACGGGACCCTAAGGAATGAGCAGTTCTTC
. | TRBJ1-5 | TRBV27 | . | CASSLWSGAPYSNQPQHF | TGTGCCAGCAGTTTATGGTCGGGGGCCCCCTATAGCAATCAGCCCCAGCATTTT
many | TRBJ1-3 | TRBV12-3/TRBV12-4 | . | CASSLIRFSGNTIYF | TGTGCCAGCAGTTTAATTCGGTTCTCTGGAAACACCATATATTTT
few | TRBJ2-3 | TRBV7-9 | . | CASSPPVRAYTDTQYF | TGTGCCAGCAGCCCCCCCGTAAGGGCCTACACAGATACGCAGTATTTT
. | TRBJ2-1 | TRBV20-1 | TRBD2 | CSARVLLAGGYEQFF | TGCAGTGCTAGAGTCCTCCTAGCGGGAGGGTATGAGCAGTTCTTC
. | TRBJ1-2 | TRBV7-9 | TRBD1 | CASSVGGNRGRHYGYTF | TGTGCCAGCAGCGTAGGCGGAAACAGGGGACGTCATTATGGCTACACCTTC
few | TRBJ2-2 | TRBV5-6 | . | CASSLEVALRGTGELFF | TGTGCCAGCAGCTTGGAGGTGGCTTTGAGGGGAACCGGGGAGCTGTTTTTT
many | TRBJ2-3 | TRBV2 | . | CASMGNTDTQYF | TGTGCCAGCATGGGGAACACAGATACGCAGTATTTT
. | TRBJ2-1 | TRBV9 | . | CASSVAKADSSYNEQFF | TGTGCCAGCAGCGTAGCTAAGGCCGACAGCTCCTACAATGAGCAGTTCTTC
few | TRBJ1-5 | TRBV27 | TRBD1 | CASSLWGDRGRQPQHF | TGTGCCAGCAGTTTATGGGGAGACAGGGGACGGCAGCCCCAGCATTTT
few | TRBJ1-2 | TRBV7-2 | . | CASSSWVNYGYTF | TGTGCCAGCAGCTCTTGGGTTAACTATGGCTACACCTTC
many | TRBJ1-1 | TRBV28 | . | CASLGRPNTEAFF | TGTGCCAGCTTAGGACGGCCGAACACTGAAGCTTTCTTT
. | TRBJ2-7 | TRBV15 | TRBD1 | CATSRGHGTGYEQYF | TGTGCCACCAGCAGAGGACACGGGACAGGCTACGAGCAGTACTTC
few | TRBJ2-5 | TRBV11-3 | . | CASSLTAIGEETQYF | TGTGCCAGCAGCCTGACAGCCATCGGGGAAGAGACCCAGTACTTC
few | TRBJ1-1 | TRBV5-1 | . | CASSSVSSIRTEAFF | TGCGCCAGCAGCTCCGTATCGTCCATACGGACTGAAGCTTTCTTT
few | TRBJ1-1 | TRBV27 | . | CASSLREFYKNTEAFF | TGTGCCAGCAGTTTAAGGGAGTTTTACAAGAACACTGAAGCTTTCTTT
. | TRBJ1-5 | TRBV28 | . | CASSPLGRGDQPQHF | TGTGCCAGCAGTCCACTAGGGAGAGGAGATCAGCCCCAGCATTTT
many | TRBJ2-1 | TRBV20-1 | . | CSARPLGGESNSYNEQFF | TGCAGTGCTAGGCCCTTAGGCGGAGAATCAAACTCCTACAATGAGCAGTTCTTC
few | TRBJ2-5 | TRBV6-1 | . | CASSVRLSQETQYF | TGTGCCAGCAGTGTCCGACTAAGCCAAGAGACCCAGTACTTC
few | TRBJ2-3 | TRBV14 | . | CASSQGYGPRGGDLTDTQYF | TGTGCCAGCAGCCAAGGATACGGACCTCGGGGCGGGGATCTCACAGATACGCAGTATTTT
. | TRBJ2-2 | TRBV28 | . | CASSFVGDTGELFF | TGTGCCAGCAGTTTCGTGGGAGACACCGGGGAGCTGTTTTTT
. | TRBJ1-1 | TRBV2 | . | CASSGTPFRQNTEAFF | TGTGCCAGCAGTGGAACACCCTTCAGGCAGAACACTGAAGCTTTCTTT
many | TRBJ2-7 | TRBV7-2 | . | CASSPSWGYEQYF | TGTGCCAGCAGCCCTTCTTGGGGCTACGAGCAGTACTTC
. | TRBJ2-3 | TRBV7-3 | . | CASSPRGHRSSTDTQYF | TGTGCCAGCAGCCCTAGGGGACATCGGTCTAGCACAGATACGCAGTATTTT
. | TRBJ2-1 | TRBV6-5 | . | CASSYTTGPGNEQFF | TGTGCCAGCAGTTACACGACAGGACCTGGGAATGAGCAGTTCTTC
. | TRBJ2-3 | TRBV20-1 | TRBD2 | CSARTSSRTDTQYF | TGCAGTGCTAGGACTAGCTCTCGCACAGATACGCAGTATTTT